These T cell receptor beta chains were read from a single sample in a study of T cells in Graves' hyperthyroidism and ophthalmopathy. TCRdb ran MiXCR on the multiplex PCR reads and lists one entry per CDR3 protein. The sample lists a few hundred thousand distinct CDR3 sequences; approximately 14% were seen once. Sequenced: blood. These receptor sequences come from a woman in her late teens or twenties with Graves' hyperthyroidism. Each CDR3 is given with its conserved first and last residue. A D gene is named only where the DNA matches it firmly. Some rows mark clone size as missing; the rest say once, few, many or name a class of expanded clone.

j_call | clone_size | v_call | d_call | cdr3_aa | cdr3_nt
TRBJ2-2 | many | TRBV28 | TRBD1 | CASSPPGGNTGELFF | TGTGCCAGCAGTCCCCCAGGGGGGAACACCGGGGAGCTGTTTTTT
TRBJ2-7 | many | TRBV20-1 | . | CSARGSEGPYEQYF | TGCAGTGCTAGAGGAAGCGAGGGTCCCTACGAGCAGTACTTC
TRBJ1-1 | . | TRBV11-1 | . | CASSPRTRLNTEAFF | TGTGCCAGCAGCCCCAGGACCAGATTGAACACTGAAGCTTTCTTT
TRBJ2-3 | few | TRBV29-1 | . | CSVENAGIPTDTQYF | TGCAGCGTTGAAAATGCGGGGATACCCACAGATACGCAGTATTTT
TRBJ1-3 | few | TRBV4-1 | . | CASSQAARQGNTIYF | TGCGCCAGCAGCCAAGCTGCCAGACAAGGAAACACCATATATTTT
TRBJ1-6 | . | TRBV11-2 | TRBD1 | CASSQTGQGVRNSPLHF | TGTGCCAGCAGTCAAACGGGACAGGGGGTGAGAAATTCACCCCTCCACTTT
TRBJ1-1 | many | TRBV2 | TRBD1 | CASSAPRTGADWTYRAFF | TGTGCCAGCAGTGCCCCACGGACAGGGGCGGACTGGACTTATAGAGCTTTCTTT
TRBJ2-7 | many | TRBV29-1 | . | CSVVSVGKTYEQYF | TGCAGCGTTGTTTCGGTAGGGAAAACCTACGAGCAGTACTTC
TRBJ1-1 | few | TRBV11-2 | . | CASSRQAGLNTEAFF | TGTGCCAGCAGCCGGCAGGCGGGTTTAAACACTGAAGCTTTCTTT
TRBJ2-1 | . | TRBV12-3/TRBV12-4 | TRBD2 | CASSWYGGRGDSSQFF | TGTGCCAGCAGTTGGTATGGCGGGAGGGGGGACTCGTCGCAGTTCTTC
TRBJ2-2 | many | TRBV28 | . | CASSLASLNTGELFF | TGTGCCAGCAGTCTGGCATCACTAAACACCGGGGAGCTGTTTTTT
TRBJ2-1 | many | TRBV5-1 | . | CASSDGGWEQFF | TGCGCCAGCAGTGACGGAGGGTGGGAGCAGTTCTTC
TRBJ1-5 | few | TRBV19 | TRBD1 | CASRVGQGSNQPQHF | TGTGCCAGTAGGGTCGGACAGGGCAGCAATCAGCCCCAGCATTTT
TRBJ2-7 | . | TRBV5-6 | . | CASSLVGKGHNEQYF | TGTGCCAGCAGCCTGGTGGGAAAGGGCCACAACGAGCAGTACTTC
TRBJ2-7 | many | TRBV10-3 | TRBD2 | CAISPLNGTSGRGEQYF | TGTGCCATCAGCCCTCTTAATGGGACTAGCGGGAGGGGCGAGCAGTACTTC
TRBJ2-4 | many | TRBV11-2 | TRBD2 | CASSSGLANIQYF | TGTGCCAGCAGCTCGGGACTAGCGAACATTCAGTACTTC
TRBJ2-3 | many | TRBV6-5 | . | CASSYSEGTDTQYF | TGTGCCAGCAGTTACTCCGAAGGCACAGATACGCAGTATTTT
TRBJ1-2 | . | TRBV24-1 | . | CATSFPGYGYTF | TGTGCCACCAGTTTCCCCGGCTATGGCTACACCTTC
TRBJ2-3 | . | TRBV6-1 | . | CASSERFTGRVTDTRYF | TGTGCCAGCAGTGAACGGTTTACGGGCCGGGTAACAGATACGCGGTATTTT
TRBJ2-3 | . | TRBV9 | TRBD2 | CASSVRLADTQYF | TGTGCCAGCAGCGTTCGACTAGCGGATACGCAGTATTTT
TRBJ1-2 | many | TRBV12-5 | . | CASGLGDMDYGYTF | TGTGCTAGTGGTCTGGGGGACATGGACTATGGCTACACCTTC
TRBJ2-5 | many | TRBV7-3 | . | CASSLSRAPQETQYF | TGTGCCAGCAGCTTAAGTCGGGCACCCCAAGAGACCCAGTACTTC
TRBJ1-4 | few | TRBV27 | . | CASSFSSTNEKLFF | TGTGCCAGCAGTTTCTCCTCGACTAATGAAAAACTGTTTTTT
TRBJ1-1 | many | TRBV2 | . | CASSRVTSGAEAFF | TGTGCCAGCAGCCGCGTCACGAGTGGTGCTGAAGCTTTCTTT
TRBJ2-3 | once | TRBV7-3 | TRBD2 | CASSGRAGGTQYF | TGTGCCAGCTCCGGAAGAGCGGGGGGGACGCAGTATTTT
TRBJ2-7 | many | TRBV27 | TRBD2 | CASRKLAGPYEQYF | TGTGCCAGCAGGAAACTAGCGGGGCCCTACGAGCAGTACTTC
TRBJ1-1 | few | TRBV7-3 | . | CASSPSAGTFEAFF | TGTGCCAGCAGCCCGTCGGCGGGGACATTTGAAGCTTTCTTT
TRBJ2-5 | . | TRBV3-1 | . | CASRKGYETQYF | TGTGCCAGCAGGAAAGGGTATGAGACCCAGTACTTC
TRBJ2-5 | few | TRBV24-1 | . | CATSDPGGGAQYF | TGTGCCACCAGTGACCCGGGGGGCGGGGCCCAGTACTTC
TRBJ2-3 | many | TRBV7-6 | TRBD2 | CASSPRFSGRVGDTQYF | TGTGCCAGCAGCCCTCGTTTTAGCGGGAGGGTGGGAGATACGCAGTATTTT
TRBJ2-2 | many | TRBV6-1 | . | CASSGRPNTGELFF | TGTGCCAGCAGCGGACGCCCGAACACCGGGGAGCTGTTTTTT
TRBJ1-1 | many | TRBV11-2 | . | CASSLNTGMNTEAFF | TGTGCCAGCAGTCTTAACACAGGGATGAACACTGAAGCTTTCTTT
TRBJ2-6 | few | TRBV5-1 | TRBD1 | CASSLEVRGRSGANVLTF | TGCGCCAGCAGCTTGGAGGTCAGGGGGCGATCTGGGGCCAACGTCCTGACTTTC
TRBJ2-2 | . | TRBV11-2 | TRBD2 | CASSARGLAGGRPNGELFF | TGTGCCAGCAGCGCTAGGGGACTAGCGGGGGGCCGTCCGAACGGGGAGCTGTTTTTT
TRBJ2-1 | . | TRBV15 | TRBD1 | CATSRESTGNYEQFF | TGTGCCACCAGCAGAGAGTCGACAGGGAATTATGAGCAGTTCTTC
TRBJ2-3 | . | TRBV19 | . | CASSISAVGTDTQYF | TGTGCCAGTAGTATATCGGCGGTAGGGACAGATACGCAGTATTTT
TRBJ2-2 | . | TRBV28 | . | CASSLSSSTAGELFF | TGTGCCAGCAGTTTATCGTCTAGCACTGCCGGGGAGCTGTTTTTT
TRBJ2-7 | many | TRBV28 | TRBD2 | CASTSGGSYEQYF | TGTGCCAGCACCTCGGGGGGCTCCTACGAGCAGTACTTC
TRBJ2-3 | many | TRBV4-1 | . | CASSQEPLGDVTQYF | TGCGCCAGCAGCCAAGAACCCCTAGGGGACGTTACGCAGTATTTT
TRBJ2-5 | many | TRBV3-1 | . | CASSRVGRGALYF | .
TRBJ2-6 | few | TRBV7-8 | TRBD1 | CASSPKQGAKGANVLTF | TGTGCCAGCAGCCCGAAACAGGGGGCGAAGGGGGCCAACGTCCTGACTTTC
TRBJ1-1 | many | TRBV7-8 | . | CASRGDTEAFF | TGTGCCAGTCGGGGGGACACTGAAGCTTTCTTT
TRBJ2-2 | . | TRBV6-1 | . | CASSPVDRLDTGELFF | TGTGCCAGCAGCCCAGTCGACAGGTTAGACACCGGGGAGCTGTTTTTT
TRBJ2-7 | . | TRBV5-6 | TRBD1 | CASSWDSSRSSEQYF | TGTGCCAGCAGCTGGGACAGCTCCCGCTCTAGCGAGCAGTACTTC
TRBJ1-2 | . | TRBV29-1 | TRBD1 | CSVTSRGVQGLGNYGYTF | TGCAGCGTCACGAGTAGGGGAGTACAGGGGCTGGGGAACTATGGCTACACCTTC
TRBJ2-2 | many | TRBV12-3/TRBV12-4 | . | CASSQLGENTGELFF | TGTGCCAGCAGTCAGCTGGGGGAAAACACCGGGGAGCTGTTTTTT
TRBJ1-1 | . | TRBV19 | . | CASSILVSGTGAFF | TGTGCCAGTAGTATACTGGTGTCGGGGACTGGAGCTTTCTTT
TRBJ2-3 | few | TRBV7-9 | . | CASSSQGDRTDTQYF | TGTGCCAGCAGCTCCCAGGGAGACAGAACAGATACGCAGTATTTT
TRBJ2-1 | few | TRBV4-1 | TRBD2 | CASNPEREGRDEQFF | TGCGCCAGCAACCCCGAGCGGGAGGGCCGGGATGAGCAGTTCTTC
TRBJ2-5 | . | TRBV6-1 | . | CASSPPGLNPQETQYF | TGTGCCAGCAGCCCGCCGGGACTGAATCCCCAAGAGACCCAGTACTTC
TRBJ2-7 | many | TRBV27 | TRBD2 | CASSIGPWTSGGYEQYF | TGTGCCAGCAGTATTGGACCCTGGACTAGCGGAGGCTACGAGCAGTACTTC
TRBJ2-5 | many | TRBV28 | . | CASSPSSLVETQYF | TGTGCCAGCAGCCCGTCTAGCCTGGTGGAGACCCAGTACTTC
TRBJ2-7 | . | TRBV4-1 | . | CASSQDWGWRSSYEQYF | TGCGCCAGCAGCCAAGATTGGGGGTGGCGGAGCTCCTACGAGCAGTACTTC
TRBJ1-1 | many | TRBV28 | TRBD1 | CASSQPGTGTEAFF | TGTGCCAGCAGTCAACCCGGGACAGGGACTGAAGCTTTCTTT